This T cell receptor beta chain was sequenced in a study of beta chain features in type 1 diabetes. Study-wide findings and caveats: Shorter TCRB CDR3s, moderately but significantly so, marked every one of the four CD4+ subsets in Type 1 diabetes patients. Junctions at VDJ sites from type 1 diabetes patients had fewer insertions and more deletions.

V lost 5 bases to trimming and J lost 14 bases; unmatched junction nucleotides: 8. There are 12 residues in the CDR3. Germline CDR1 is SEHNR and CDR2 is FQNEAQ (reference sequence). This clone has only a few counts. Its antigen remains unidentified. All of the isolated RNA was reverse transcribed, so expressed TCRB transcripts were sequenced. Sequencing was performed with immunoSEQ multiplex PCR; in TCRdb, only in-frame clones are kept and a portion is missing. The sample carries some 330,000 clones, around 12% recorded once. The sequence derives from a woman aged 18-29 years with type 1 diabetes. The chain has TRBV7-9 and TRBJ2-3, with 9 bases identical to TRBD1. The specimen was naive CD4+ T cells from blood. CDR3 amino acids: CASSRDRAQGYF. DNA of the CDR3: TGTGCCAGCAGCCGGGACAGGGCTCAGGGGTATTTT.